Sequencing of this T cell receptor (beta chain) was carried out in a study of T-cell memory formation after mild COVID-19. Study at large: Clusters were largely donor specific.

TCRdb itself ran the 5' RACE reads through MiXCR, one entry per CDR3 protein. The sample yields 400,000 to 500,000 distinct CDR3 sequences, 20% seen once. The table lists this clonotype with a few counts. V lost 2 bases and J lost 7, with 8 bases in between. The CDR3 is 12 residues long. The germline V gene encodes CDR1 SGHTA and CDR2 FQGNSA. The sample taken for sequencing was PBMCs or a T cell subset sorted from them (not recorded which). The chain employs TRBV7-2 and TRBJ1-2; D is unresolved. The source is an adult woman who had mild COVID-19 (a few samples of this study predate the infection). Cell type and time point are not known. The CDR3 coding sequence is TGTGCCAGCAGCTTAATGCACGGTGGCTACACCTTC. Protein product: CASSLMHGGYTF.